This passage covers 18 T cell receptor beta chains from one sample sequenced in a study of T cell responses to AZD1222 COVID-19 vaccine. The repertoire was sequenced with immunoSEQ multiplex PCR; TCRdb's copy has only in-frame clones and lacks some. The table lists 150,000 or so clones, over 85% of them singletons. Sequencing used peripheral blood, obtained on day 0 of AZD1222 vaccination. These receptors originate from an adult in good health.

The genes are TRBV28 and TRBJ2-7; D is perhaps TRBD2 (5 bases). This CDR3 spans 13 amino acids. Germline V CDR1 and CDR2: MDHEN, SYDVKM. V gave up 10 bases and J gave up 3 bases, with 16 bases separating them. CDR3: CATNPRTFYEQYF. The CDR3 DNA reads as TGTGCCACCAACCCACGGACTTTCTACGAGCAGTACTTC.

The chain carries TRBV9 and TRBJ1-1, with D perhaps TRBD1 (5 bases). Germline loops: CDR1 SGDLS, CDR2 YYNGEE. V gave up 5 bases and J gave up 0 bases, with 8 bases separating them. The CDR3 consists of 13 residues. This chain's CDR3 is CASRPGMNTEAFF. CDR3 coding DNA: TGTGCCAGCAGGCCAGGGATGAACACTGAAGCTTTCTTT.

This clone was seen a single time. The CDR3 spells CASSSVVRELFF. DNA for the CDR3: TGTGCCAGCAGCTCGGTCGTCCGGGAGCTGTTTTTT. The V gene is TRBV12-3 or TRBV12-4, the J gene TRBJ2-2; D is undetermined. The CDR3 is 12 amino acids. V lost 6 bases, J lost 9 bases, and 11 bases lay in between.

The V and J genes are TRBV4-2 and TRBJ1-1; 7 nucleotides line up with TRBD1. Unmatched junction bases numbered 7, after V lost 4 bases and J lost 11 bases. CDR3 length equals 12 residues. Germline loops: CDR1 LGHNA, CDR2 YNFKEQ. DNA of the CDR3: TGTGCCAGCAGCCGGTCAGACAGGGTTGCTTTCTTT. Protein: CASSRSDRVAFF.

The chain couples TRBV3-1 (or the pseudogene TRBV3-2) to TRBJ2-2, with 13 bases lining up with TRBD2. The V gene end was trimmed by 1 base and the J gene end by 4 bases; junction bases not matched to a gene: 3. Germline CDR1 and CDR2: LGHDT and YNNKEL (reference sequence). The CDR3 covers 17 residues. The CDR3 DNA follows: TGTGCCAGCAGCCAAGGGACTAGCGGGAGAGGCACCGGGGAGCTGTTTTTT. Its protein product is CASSQGTSGRGTGELFF.

CDR3 sequence reads: CASSKWGRDSPYEQYF. In DNA, the CDR3 is TGTGCCAGCAGCAAATGGGGGCGGGACTCTCCTTACGAGCAGTACTTC. The chain links TRBV21-1 to TRBJ2-7. TRBV21-1 is termed a pseudogene. The CDR3 extends over 16 amino acids.

The V and J genes are TRBV5-1 and TRBJ1-3; 7 positions agree with TRBD1. The CDR3 consists of 16 residues. J gave up 3 bases and V 3 bases, and 9 bases lay outside the gene matches. The germline V gene has CDR1 SGHRS and CDR2 YFSETQ. The CDR3 region has the DNA TGCGCCAGCAGCTCGACAGGGTCCCGGGATGGAAACACCATATATTTT. It codes for CASSSTGSRDGNTIYF. Full variable domain (remainder filled in from reference TRBV5-1 and TRBJ1-3): KAGVTQTPRYLIKTRGQQVTLSCSPISGHRSVSWYQQTPGQGLQFLFEYFSETQRNKGNFPGRFSGRQFSNSRSEMNVSTLELGDSALYLCASSSTGSRDGNTIYFGEGSWLTVV.

This clone has a single count. The CDR3 sequence is CASSLGTNTEAFF. In DNA, the CDR3 is TGCGCCAGCAGCCTGGGTACGAACACTGAAGCTTTCTTT. V usage is TRBV5-1 and J usage is TRBJ1-1; D gene ambiguous. The germline V gene encodes CDR1 SGHRS and CDR2 YFSETQ. The CDR3 covers 13 residues. V was trimmed by 4 bases and J by 1 base, leaving 8 bases between them.

V usage is TRBV10-1 and J usage is TRBJ2-3; maybe TRBD1 (5 bases). Germline-derived CDR1 and CDR2 are WNHNN and SYGVQD (reference sequence). CDR3 size: 14 residues. V was cut by 5 bases and J by 0 bases, with 9 bases left in between. The CDR3, as DNA: TGCGCCAGCAGTACAGGTAGGAGCACAGATACGCAGTATTTT. The encoded protein is CASSTGRSTDTQYF.

The chain recombines TRBV19 with TRBJ1-3, with D hard to call. This CDR3 has 15 residues. The germline V and J ends were trimmed by 6 bases and 0 bases, with 12 bases remaining between them. Germline values: CDR1 LNHDA, CDR2 SQIVND (reference sequence). The CDR3 loop is CASRETEPSGNTIYF. CDR3 in DNA: TGTGCCAGTAGAGAGACGGAGCCCTCTGGAAACACCATATATTTT.

The rearrangement links TRBV3-1 (or the pseudogene TRBV3-2) to TRBJ2-5, with TRBD1 matching over 7 bases. The V and J ends lost 7 bases and 2 bases, in that order; junction bases with no gene match: 7. Germline V gene sequence: CDR1 LGHDT, CDR2 YNNKEL (reference sequence). The CDR3 extends over 14 amino acids. Here the CDR3 DNA reads TGTGCCAGCACACACTGGGGACAGCAAGAGACCCAGTACTTC. Translated: CASTHWGQQETQYF.

V usage is TRBV5-1 and J usage is TRBJ2-5; D remains ambiguous. This CDR3 contains 16 residues. Deletions cut 6 bases from V and 5 bases from J, with 23 bases between. Germline CDR1 and CDR2: SGHRS and YFSETQ. For the CDR3, the DNA is TGCGCCAGCACCAAAGTTATACCATTGGCGGCGGAGACCCAGTACTTC. This translates into CASTKVIPLAAETQYF. The whole variable domain, remainder taken from reference TRBV5-1 and TRBJ2-5, is KAGVTQTPRYLIKTRGQQVTLSCSPISGHRSVSWYQQTPGQGLQFLFEYFSETQRNKGNFPGRFSGRQFSNSRSEMNVSTLELGDSALYLCASTKVIPLAAETQYFGPGTRLLVL.

The V and J genes are TRBV11-2 and TRBJ2-3, with D hard to call. Germline CDR1 is SGHAT and CDR2 is FQNNGV. V shed 9 bases and J shed 5 bases, with 6 bases lying between them. This CDR3 spans 10 amino acids. CDR3 amino acids: CASTRDTQYF. CDR3 DNA sequence: TGTGCCAGTACCCGAGATACGCAGTATTTT. Combining the CDR3 with reference TRBV11-2 and TRBJ2-3 gives the whole variable domain EAGVAQSPRYKIIEKRQSVAFWCNPISGHATLYWYQQILGQGPKLLIQFQNNGVVDDSQLPKDRFSAERLKGVDSTLKIQPAKLEDSAVYLCASTRDTQYFGPGTRLTVL.

The chain combines TRBV19 with TRBJ2-7, with D unresolved. Trimming removed 3 bases from V and 0 bases from J, with 9 bases in between. CDR1 is LNHDA, CDR2 SQIVND, per germline (reference sequence). CDR3 length equals 14 residues. CDR3 region: CASSIMAFSYEQYF. CDR3 coding DNA: TGTGCCAGTAGTATTATGGCATTCTCCTACGAGCAGTACTTC.

This chain links TRBV2 with TRBJ1-2; no clear D. This CDR3 region has 13 residues. CDR1 is SNHLY and CDR2 is FYNNEI in the germline V gene. Trimming took 0 bases from V and 7 from J, leaving 9 bases between them. CDR3 protein: CASSEARDSGYTF. CDR3 in DNA: TGTGCCAGCAGTGAAGCGCGTGACTCTGGCTACACCTTC.

The rearrangement uses TRBV2 and TRBJ1-1; tentatively, D is TRBD1 (6 bases). Germline CDR1 and CDR2: SNHLY and FYNNEI. Between the trimmed V and J ends, which lost 4 bases and 9 bases, there was a span of 9 bases. The CDR3 runs to 11 residues. The chain's CDR3 is CASSGGPQAFF. CDR3 bases: TGTGCCAGCAGTGGGGGGCCTCAAGCTTTCTTT.

The rearrangement joins TRBV12-3 or TRBV12-4 to TRBJ1-2; no reliable D call. The CDR3 totals 13 residues. V was pared by 2 bases and J by 4 bases, with 8 bases between. The CDR3 here is CASSLRHFYGYTF. The CDR3 DNA reads TGTGCCAGCAGTTTAAGACACTTCTATGGCTACACCTTC.

The CDR3 spells CASSLRGGAFGGYTF. CDR3 nucleotides: TGTGCCAGCAGCTTGAGAGGGGGCGCTTTTGGAGGCTACACCTTC. The genes are TRBV5-6 and TRBJ1-2; 7 positions agree with TRBD1. Per the germline V gene, CDR1 is SGHDT and CDR2 is YYEEEE. The CDR3 sequence is 15 residues long. Losses at the gene ends were 1 base for V and 8 bases for J; bases not matched to a gene: 11.